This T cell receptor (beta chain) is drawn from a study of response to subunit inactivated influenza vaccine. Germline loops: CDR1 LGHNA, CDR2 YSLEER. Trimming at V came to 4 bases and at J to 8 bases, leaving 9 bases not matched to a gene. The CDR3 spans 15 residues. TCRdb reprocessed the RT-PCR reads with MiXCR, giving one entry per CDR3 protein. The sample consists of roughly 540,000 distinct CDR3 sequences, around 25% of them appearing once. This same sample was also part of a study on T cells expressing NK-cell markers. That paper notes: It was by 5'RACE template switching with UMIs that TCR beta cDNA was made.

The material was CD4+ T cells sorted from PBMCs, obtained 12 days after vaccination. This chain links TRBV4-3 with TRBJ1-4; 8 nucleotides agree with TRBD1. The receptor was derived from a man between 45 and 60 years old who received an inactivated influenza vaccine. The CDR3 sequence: CASSRTGQGPEKLFF. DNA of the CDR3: TGCGCCAGCAGCCGGACCGGACAGGGTCCCGAAAAACTGTTTTTT.